This TCR beta chain was captured in a study of cytotoxic CD8 clonotypes in ibrutinib-treated CLL. Study at large: Partial response occurred in 24 patients and complete response in 2; at median around 5.5 years, roughly 14 remained remitted and about 12 progressed. Points from the study as a whole: Clonality, elevated at ibrutinib response, dropped back toward baseline at progression.

The assay was immunoSEQ multiplex PCR, and TCRdb's table has in-frame clones only and misses some. The table shows about 130,000 clones, with approximately 80% occurring only once. As concerns this clone: No antigen is known for it.

This CDR3 spans 16 amino acids. CDR1 MNHNY and CDR2 SVGAGI come from the germline V gene (reference sequence). Trimming pared 0 bases from V and 0 bases from J, leaving 11 bases between. Specimen: PBMCs, collected after 24 months of ibrutinib treatment. V and J are TRBV6-6 and TRBJ1-2, with D unresolved. The source is a human donor with chronic lymphocytic leukemia. In DNA, the CDR3 is TGTGCCAGCAGTTACTCTGGTCGTAATACTAACTATGGCTACACCTTC. Amino acids: CASSYSGRNTNYGYTF.